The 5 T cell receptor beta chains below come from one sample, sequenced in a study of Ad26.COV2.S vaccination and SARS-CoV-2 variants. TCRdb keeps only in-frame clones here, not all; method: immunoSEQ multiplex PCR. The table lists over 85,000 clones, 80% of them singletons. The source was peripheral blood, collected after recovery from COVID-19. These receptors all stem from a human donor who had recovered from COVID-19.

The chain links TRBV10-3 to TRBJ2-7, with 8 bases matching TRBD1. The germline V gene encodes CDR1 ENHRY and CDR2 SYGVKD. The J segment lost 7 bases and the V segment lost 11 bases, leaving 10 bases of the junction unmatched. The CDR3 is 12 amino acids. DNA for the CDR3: TGTGCCGCTGGACAGGGCGTACGTGAGCAGTACTTC. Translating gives CAAGQGVREQYF.

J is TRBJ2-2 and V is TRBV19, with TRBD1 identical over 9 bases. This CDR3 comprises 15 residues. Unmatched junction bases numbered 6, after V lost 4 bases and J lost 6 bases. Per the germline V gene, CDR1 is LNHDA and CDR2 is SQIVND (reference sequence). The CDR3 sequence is CASSTRQGESGELFF. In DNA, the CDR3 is TGTGCCAGTAGTACCCGACAGGGGGAATCCGGGGAGCTGTTTTTT.

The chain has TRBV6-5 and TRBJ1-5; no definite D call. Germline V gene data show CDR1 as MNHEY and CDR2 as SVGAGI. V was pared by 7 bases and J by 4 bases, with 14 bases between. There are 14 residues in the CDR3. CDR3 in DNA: TGTGCCAGCAAACGGGCGCAAGGGAATCAGCCCCAGCATTTT. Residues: CASKRAQGNQPQHF.

As DNA, the CDR3 is TGTGCCAGCAGCCCTGACAGGCATCAGCCCCAGCATTTT. Translation: CASSPDRHQPQHF. The chain carries TRBV11-2 and TRBJ1-5; tentatively, D is TRBD1 (6 bases). Deletions cut 5 bases from V and 5 bases from J, with 10 bases between. The CDR3 consists of 13 residues. The germline V gene has CDR1 SGHAT and CDR2 FQNNGV. Full variable domain (rest looked up from reference TRBV11-2 and TRBJ1-5): EAGVAQSPRYKIIEKRQSVAFWCNPISGHATLYWYQQILGQGPKLLIQFQNNGVVDDSQLPKDRFSAERLKGVDSTLKIQPAKLEDSAVYLCASSPDRHQPQHFGDGTRLSIL.

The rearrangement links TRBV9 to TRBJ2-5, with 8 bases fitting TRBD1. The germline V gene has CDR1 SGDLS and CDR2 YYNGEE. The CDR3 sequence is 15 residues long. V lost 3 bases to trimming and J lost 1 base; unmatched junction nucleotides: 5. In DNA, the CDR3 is TGTGCCAGCAGCGGAGGGACAGGATCCCAAGAGACCCAGTACTTC. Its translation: CASSGGTGSQETQYF.